This T cell receptor beta chain was profiled in a study of a mutant IDH1 vaccine in newly diagnosed glioma. On the study more broadly: Patients got radiotherapy, temozolomide, or both beforehand, and most got both.

General study results and limits: Top-clonotype changes in peripheral T cells seemed unrelated to pseudoprogression.

The CDR3 has 13 residues. Trimming removed 0 bases from V and 3 bases from J, with 6 bases in between. CDR1 is SGDLS, CDR2 YYNGEE, per germline. As to time point: week 23, last vaccination. Every vaccination contained 300 ug of the mutant IDH1 20-mer peptide and was paired with topical imiquimod. The protocol was immunoSEQ multiplex PCR, while the TCRdb copy is restricted to in-frame clones and leaves out a portion. The repertoire has tens of thousands of clones, about 76% of them found once; the top ten carry 5% to 6%. For this clone: Its antigen is not identified.

The chain employs TRBV9 and TRBJ1-1; a weak D match, TRBD1 (5 bases). The sequences come from PBMCs, collected from a glioma patient whose treatment included an IDH1 peptide vaccine. This clonotype was sampled from a man in his fifties with glioma. The CDR3 is CASSVGQYTEAFF. The CDR3 DNA follows: TGTGCCAGCAGCGTAGGACAGTACACTGAAGCTTTCTTT.